The TCR beta chain described here comes from a study of blood T cell repertoires in COVID-19. Per the study methods: Researchers report that nucleated cell counts were estimated from reference gene primer amplification. TCRdb's table, derived via immunoSEQ multiplex PCR, lists solely in-frame clones and lacks some. V and J calls and clone size are as listed in that table; D and trimming were resolved from the DNA. The table has 160,000 or so clones, around nine tenths seen once. V shed 5 bases and J 2 bases; nucleotides not matched to a gene: 6. Germline V gene sequence: CDR1 LNHDA, CDR2 SQIVND (reference sequence). The CDR3 contains 15 residues. Participant age was roughly 18 to 95 years, and participants resided in about two dozen US areas. Membership in each cohort depended on participant-reported clinical history. Among Cohort 3 donors, those recovered had two negative PCRs, clearance, or symptom resolution.

The rearrangement links TRBV19 to TRBJ2-7; 10 bases match TRBD1. The sequence came from a woman between 50 and 59 years old who had recovered from COVID-19. Sequencing was performed on PBMCs or T cells enriched from blood (not recorded which). For the CDR3, the DNA is TGTGCCAGTAGTCCCCGGGACAGGGGAACCTACGAGCAGTACTTC. It encodes CASSPRDRGTYEQYF.